This T cell receptor (beta chain) was identified in a study of blood T cells in healthy people across ages. Study observations and caveats: No conclusive comparison of naive versus antigen-experienced cells was possible with unsorted PBMCs. Observed TCR beta diversity per million T cells went down as age went up. This fall followed a roughly linear course with age. Higher naive T cell percentage went strongly together with higher TCR beta diversity.

Germline V CDR1 and CDR2: SGHTA, FQGNSA. V was trimmed by 1 base and J by 3 bases, leaving 27 bases between them. There are 20 residues in the CDR3. About this clonotype itself: Its specificity is unknown.

Samples had at least 7 million PBMCs isolated from them. A second about 7 to 11 cycle PCR used barcoded and J-beta primers. TCRdb ran MiXCR on the 5' RACE reads and lists one entry per CDR3 protein. The table shows 780,000 or so distinct CDR3 sequences, with roughly 50% occurring only once. This chain connects TRBV7-2 to TRBJ1-2; no reliable D call. The sequence derives from a man aged 35 to 55 in good health. Sequencing used blood. CDR3 DNA: TGTGCCAGCAGCTTAGAGCACCCAGATGTTTTGGCAGTTCTTGACTATGGCTACACCTTC. Protein product: CASSLEHPDVLAVLDYGYTF.